This TCR beta chain was profiled in a study of blood T cell repertoires in COVID-19. Data came from immunoSEQ multiplex PCR; TCRdb stores just in-frame clones and leaves some out. Of 250,000 to 300,000 clones in the sample, roughly 80% were seen once. The CDR3 extends over 14 amino acids. After removal of 8 bases from V and 4 bases from J, the junction contained 4 bases not matched to a gene. Germline lookup yields CDR1 ENHRY and CDR2 SYGVKD. The J gene is TRBJ2-1, the V gene TRBV10-3, with 11 nucleotides matching TRBD2. The origin of this receptor is a man in his forties who had been exposed to COVID-19. Sequencing was performed on PBMCs or T cells enriched from blood (not recorded which). In DNA form, the CDR3 reads TGTGCCATCGCGGGACTAGCGGATTACAATGAGCAGTTCTTC. Translated: CAIAGLADYNEQFF.